Below are 5 T cell receptor beta chains sequenced from a single sample in a study of shared clonotypes between healthy human individuals. Here immunoSEQ multiplex PCR was the method, and the copy in TCRdb shows in-frame clones only, minus some. The profile shows approximately 2,000,000 clones, around 93% of them singletons. The sample taken for sequencing was naive CD4+ T cells from PBMCs. This sample's subset: CD45RA+ positively selected. These receptors all stem from a young man in good health. Some clones in this sample may be carry-over from other donors' samples.

V usage is TRBV7-2 and J usage is TRBJ2-1; tentative D call: TRBD2 (5 bases). V lost 5 bases to trimming and J lost 5 bases, with 16 bases between them. The CDR3 has 15 amino acids. Germline CDR1 reads SGHTA; CDR2 reads FQGNSA. In nucleotides, the CDR3 is TGTGCCAGCAGCCTAGGACCCACCGGGGACAATGAGCAGTTCTTC. Its protein is CASSLGPTGDNEQFF. Full variable domain (missing parts from reference TRBV7-2 and TRBJ2-1): GAGVSQSPSNKVTEKGKDVELRCDPISGHTALYWYRQSLGQGLEFLIYFQGNSAPDKSGLPSDRFSAERTGGSVSTLTIQRTQQEDSAVYLCASSLGPTGDNEQFFGPGTRLTVL.

On this clone: Within the sample, other DNA sequences also encode this same CDR3. The rearrangement uses TRBV9 and TRBJ2-7; 12 bases line up with TRBD2. The length of the CDR3 is 15 residues. Germline V gives CDR1 SGDLS, CDR2 YYNGEE. J gave up 7 bases and V 0 bases, and 5 bases lay outside the gene matches. The CDR3 loop reads CASSVGLAGVWEQYF. Written as DNA, the CDR3 is TGTGCCAGCAGCGTAGGACTAGCGGGAGTATGGGAGCAGTACTTC.

The chain combines TRBV28 with TRBJ1-4, with a weak D call TRBD1 (5 bases). V lost 0 bases and J lost 8, with 13 bases in between. Germline CDR1 reads MDHEN; CDR2 reads SYDVKM. The CDR3 has 15 amino acids. The CDR3 DNA sequence: TGTGCCAGCAGTTTATGGGCAGGGAGAGGCGAAAAACTGTTTTTT. As protein: CASSLWAGRGEKLFF.

This rearrangement joins TRBV19 to TRBJ1-1, with 8 bases that match TRBD1. The CDR3 length is 15 residues. Germline V lookup: CDR1 LNHDA, CDR2 SQIVND (reference sequence). V lost 4 bases, J lost 5 bases, and 9 bases stayed unmatched. The CDR3 sequence is CASSTPGRGRTEAFF. CDR3 DNA sequence: TGTGCCAGTAGTACCCCCGGCAGGGGGCGTACTGAAGCTTTCTTT.

This clone has just one count. The chain combines TRBV28 with TRBJ2-5; weak D call: TRBD2 (5 bases). Germline values: CDR1 MDHEN, CDR2 SYDVKM. This CDR3 has 15 amino acids. V was cut by 5 bases and J by 9 bases, with 22 bases left in between. The CDR3 sequence is CASSPLWLRAGAQYF. CDR3 DNA: TGTGCCAGCAGTCCCTTATGGCTACGGGCCGGGGCCCAGTACTTC.